Reported below is one TCR beta chain. Its antigen is not yet known. This sample is drawn from a study of monozygotic twins with inflammatory bowel disease (dated by TCRdb to the late 2010s). General notes on the study: The full study comprised 30 or so monozygotic twin pairs: nine German pairs (four IBD-concordant, five IBD-discordant) and 19 IBD-discordant Danish pairs. Within discordant pairs, disease-associated traits were sought mainly by comparing IBD patients with their genetically identical healthy co-twins. Each individual had, on average, about 151 000 unique TCRalpha sequences and 181 000 unique TCRbeta sequences available for analysis. Points the paper makes about the study in general: Distinction between different T cell subtypes could not be achieved in the analysis. Differing immunosuppressive treatments among patients may have added background noise and inter-individual variability to the repertoires. No single strong signal or clonotype linked to IBD turned up in the results, so the idea that one exists was not supported. Fewer clonotypes were shared with other individuals by IBD patients than by healthy twins, most markedly in patients showing signs of disease activity. No difference in repertoire similarity was observed between concordant and discordant twins, possibly owing to limited statistical power. IBD patients had lower TCRbeta repertoire diversity, measured by the inverse Simpson index, than their healthy co-twins.

Libraries were built with 5' RACE. For each TCR library, approximately 3,700 ng of total RNA was used. For each sample, cDNA was synthesized in eight separate reactions using SMARTScribe reverse transcriptase. During cDNA synthesis, template switching was used to introduce unique molecular identifiers that contained a 6-nucleotide sample barcode. Two nested PCRs of roughly 16 and 10 cycles amplified the TCRalpha and TCRbeta cDNA, and bead purification followed each PCR. Before amplification, the cDNA was both treated with uracil DNA-glycosylase and purified with the QIAquick PCR purification kit. The second PCR added Illumina TruSeq-compatible adapters along with sample-specific barcodes. TapeStation and Qubit were used to check library quality and concentration, and 4.5 to 6 ng of each library was pooled. Sequencing of the pooled libraries was done on an Illumina HiSeq2500 single-index Rapid Run using custom sequencing primers and 2 x 100 bp reads. The study's processing was this. UMI-based consensus assembly with MiGEC version 1.2.6 was used to correct PCR and sequencing errors. V(D)J alignment, clonotype assembly and CDR3 extraction were performed with MiXCR version 2.1.1. To normalise gene usage, clonotype sharing and MAIT/NKT TCR abundance, the analysis used the top 1000, 10 000 and 20 000 clonotypes per sample. After downsampling to 27 000 UMIs, diversity was calculated as the inverse Simpson index using the vegan R package. Paired Mann-Whitney U tests on discordant twin pairs were used, with Benjamini-Hochberg multiple-testing correction. Each CDR3 protein sequence appears as one entry after TCRdb reprocessed the reads, and no DNA is included. These V and J calls are TCRdb output, not the study's own analysis. The sample's records list over 90,000 distinct CDR3 sequences. The ten largest clones represent under 2.5% of the sample.

Its CDR3 holds 14 amino acids, cysteine through phenylalanine. No nucleotide data were recorded. Taken from the germline V gene, the CDR1 and CDR2 loops are MDHEN and SYDVKM. A roughly 2.6 ml peripheral blood sample was drawn into PAXgene tubes per donor and stored at -80°C. Without T cell sorting, total RNA was isolated from whole blood using the PAXgene blood miRNA kit on an automated QIAcube. Peripheral blood from monozygotic twin pairs who were concordant or discordant for inflammatory bowel disease underwent deep TCRalpha and TCRbeta repertoire profiling using unique molecular barcoding. Smoking habits were recorded for all twin pairs, and each individual was classified as a current, former or never smoker.

The chain is assembled from TRBV28 and TRBJ2-7; the TCRdb call, TRBD1, lacks DNA for checking. The clonotype comes from a human donor with ulcerative colitis or Crohn's disease, or a healthy co-twin of an affected twin (not recorded which). The sample was blood. The CDR3 region has the sequence CASRPGQGQNEQYF.